The sequence of this T cell receptor beta chain was determined in a study of T-cell memory formation after mild COVID-19. The wider study: TCR clustering was largely donor specific.

The ends lost 0 bases at V and 6 bases at J; junction bases unmatched: 4. The CDR3 spans 13 residues. The germline V gene has CDR1 GTSNPN and CDR2 SVGIG (reference sequence). Points from the study as a whole: Contracting CD4+ clones lay largely in CM and EM, with CD8+ ones residing in EMRA.

Via MiXCR, TCRdb re-called the 5' RACE reads, giving one row per CDR3 protein. The sample has 300,000 to 400,000 distinct CDR3 sequences, approximately 21% seen once. In regard to this clonotype: Antigen unknown.

The clonotype was recovered from an adult woman who had mild COVID-19 (a few samples of this study predate the infection). Cell type and time point are not known. The sample comprised PBMCs or a T cell subset sorted from them (not recorded which). The genes are TRBV30 and TRBJ1-1, with 7 nucleotides matching TRBD1. In nucleotides, the CDR3 is TGTGCCTGGAGTGTCGGACAGGTCTCTGAAGCTTTCTTT. Translation: CAWSVGQVSEAFF.